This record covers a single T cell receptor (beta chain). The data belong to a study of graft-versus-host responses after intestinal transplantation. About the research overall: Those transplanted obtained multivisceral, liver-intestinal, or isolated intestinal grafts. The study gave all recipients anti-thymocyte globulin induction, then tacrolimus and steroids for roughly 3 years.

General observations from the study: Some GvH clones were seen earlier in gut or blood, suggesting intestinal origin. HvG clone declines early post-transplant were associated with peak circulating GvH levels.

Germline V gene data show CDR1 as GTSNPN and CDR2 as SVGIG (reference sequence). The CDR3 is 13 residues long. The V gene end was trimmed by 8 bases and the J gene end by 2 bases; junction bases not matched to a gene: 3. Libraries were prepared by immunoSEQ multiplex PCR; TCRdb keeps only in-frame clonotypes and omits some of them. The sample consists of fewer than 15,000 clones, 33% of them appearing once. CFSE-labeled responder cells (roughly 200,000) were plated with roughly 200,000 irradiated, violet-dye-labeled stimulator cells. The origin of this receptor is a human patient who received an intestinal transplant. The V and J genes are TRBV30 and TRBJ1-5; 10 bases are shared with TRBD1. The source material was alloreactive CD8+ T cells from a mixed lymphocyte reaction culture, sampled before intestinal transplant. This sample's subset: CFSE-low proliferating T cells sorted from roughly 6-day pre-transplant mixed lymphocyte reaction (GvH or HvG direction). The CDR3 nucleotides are TGTGCCGGTGGGACAGGGGGCAATCAGCCCCAGCATTTT. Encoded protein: CAGGTGGNQPQHF.